This T cell receptor beta chain was identified in a study of CD8+CD57+ T cells in acquired aplastic anemia. Background on the study: Each DNA sample taken from sorted CD4+ and CD8+ cells came to 3.2 ug on average.

The template used for profiling TCR beta VDJ and CDR3 was genomic DNA. TCRdb redid the calling of the reads with MiXCR, one entry per CDR3 protein. Here the sample spans about 150,000 distinct CDR3 sequences, less than 60% being singletons. Those patients picked for sequencing had displayed CD8+CD57+ cell expansion on flow cytometry. Each patient had severe acquired aplastic anemia. Blood came from patients not yet given any therapy. Study-level findings and limits: There were approximately 27 CD8+ CDR3 sequences that occurred in both patients and controls.

V lost 5 bases, J lost 0 bases, and 8 bases lay in between. This CDR3 contains 14 residues. Looked up from germline, CDR1 is SEHNR and CDR2 is FQNEAQ (reference sequence). This clonotype showed up many times. Its antigen is undetermined. The chain has TRBV7-9 and TRBJ1-3; unclear D gene. The source of this sequence is a human donor with aplastic anemia. The sequenced material came from sorted CD4+, CD8+, or CD8+CD57+ T cells (not recorded which) from PBMCs. The CDR3: CASSETSSGNTIYF. The DNA for the CDR3 is TGTGCCAGCAGCGAAACGAGCTCTGGAAACACCATATATTTT.